This is a list of T cell receptor beta chains from one sample in a study of STAT5B mutations in CD4+ large granular lymphocyte leukemia. Here immunoSEQ multiplex PCR was the method, and the copy in TCRdb shows in-frame clones only, minus some. The repertoire holds 20,000 to 25,000 clones, with around three quarters as singletons. The sample consisted of CD4+ T cells from blood buffy coats. These TCRs come from a human donor in good health. CDR3s leave out the opening cysteine and the closing phenylalanine or tryptophan.

j_call: TRBJ2-7; cdr3_length: 12; v_call: TRBV6-5; cdr3_aa: ASSSINTPYEQY
j_call: TRBJ1-2; cdr3_length: 11; v_call: TRBV6-5; cdr3_aa: ASSLDRDYGYT
j_call: TRBJ1-2; cdr3_length: 13; v_call: TRBV11-1; cdr3_aa: ASSYGHPRDYGYT
j_call: TRBJ2-1; cdr3_length: 13; v_call: TRBV7-2; cdr3_aa: ASSSGLAGYNEQF
j_call: TRBJ1-2; cdr3_length: 11; v_call: TRBV19; cdr3_aa: ASSPRQGAGYT
j_call: TRBJ2-7; cdr3_length: 12; v_call: TRBV10-2; cdr3_aa: ASSDGSRSYEQY
j_call: TRBJ2-7; cdr3_length: 13; v_call: TRBV11-3; cdr3_aa: ASSFGTESTYEQY
j_call: NA; cdr3_length: 12; v_call: TRBV18; cdr3_aa: ASSPQRSSYEQY
j_call: TRBJ1-1; cdr3_length: 11; v_call: TRBV28; cdr3_aa: ASKGSLNTEAF
j_call: TRBJ2-1; cdr3_length: 14; v_call: TRBV11-3; cdr3_aa: ASSPVTSGSYNEQF
j_call: TRBJ2-7; cdr3_length: 11; v_call: TRBV11-3; cdr3_aa: ASSVRSGYEQY
j_call: TRBJ1-3; cdr3_length: 12; v_call: TRBV11-2; cdr3_aa: ASSQGTSGNTIY
j_call: TRBJ2-3; cdr3_length: 14; v_call: TRBV7-2; cdr3_aa: ASSLVQRRHTDTQY
j_call: TRBJ2-3; cdr3_length: 13; v_call: TRBV5-6; cdr3_aa: ASSLGSSGKDTQY
j_call: TRBJ1-1; cdr3_length: 11; v_call: TRBV6-1; cdr3_aa: ASSEGRHTEAF
j_call: TRBJ1-1; cdr3_length: 13; v_call: TRBV5-4; cdr3_aa: ASSLGTGQGTEAF
j_call: TRBJ2-7; cdr3_length: 13; v_call: TRBV7-6; cdr3_aa: ASSRDSGRAYEQY
j_call: TRBJ2-4; cdr3_length: 9; v_call: TRBV5-1; cdr3_aa: ASSSENIQY
j_call: TRBJ1-2; cdr3_length: 13; v_call: TRBV15; cdr3_aa: ATSPLRAFNDGYT
j_call: TRBJ2-7; cdr3_length: 12; v_call: TRBV6-1; cdr3_aa: ASIGTGATSEQY
j_call: TRBJ2-7; cdr3_length: 11; v_call: TRBV29-1; cdr3_aa: SVGRGTRDEQY
j_call: TRBJ2-1; cdr3_length: 18; v_call: TRBV11-3; cdr3_aa: ASSFGRPLSGRSYYNEQF
j_call: TRBJ2-4; cdr3_length: 14; v_call: TRBV27; cdr3_aa: ASRGSARGGKNIQY
j_call: TRBJ2-5; cdr3_length: 14; v_call: TRBV5-6; cdr3_aa: ASRTPGLAGVETQY
j_call: TRBJ1-6; cdr3_length: 14; v_call: TRBV5-4; cdr3_aa: ASSLDGWGLGSPLH
j_call: TRBJ2-5; cdr3_length: 13; v_call: TRBV6-5; cdr3_aa: ASSFSGWRQETQY
j_call: TRBJ1-1; cdr3_length: 11; v_call: TRBV19; cdr3_aa: ASRDRGQTEAF
j_call: TRBJ1-1; cdr3_length: 13; v_call: TRBV11-1; cdr3_aa: ASSLGQNMNTEAF
j_call: TRBJ2-3; cdr3_length: 11; v_call: TRBV19; cdr3_aa: ASSIAGTDTQY
j_call: TRBJ2-6; cdr3_length: 17; v_call: TRBV5-1; cdr3_aa: ASSIQAGTAFSGANVLT
j_call: TRBJ2-1; cdr3_length: 12; v_call: TRBV4-2; cdr3_aa: ASSQVGNYNEQF
j_call: TRBJ2-6; cdr3_length: 10; v_call: TRBV19; cdr3_aa: ATNSGANVLT
j_call: TRBJ1-5; cdr3_length: 10; v_call: TRBV5-6; cdr3_aa: ASSGWNQPQH
j_call: TRBJ1-1; cdr3_length: 14; v_call: TRBV6-6; cdr3_aa: ASRASAGTRNTEAF
j_call: TRBJ1-4; cdr3_length: 15; v_call: TRBV18; cdr3_aa: ASSRRGTGATNEKLF
j_call: TRBJ2-1; cdr3_length: 19; v_call: TRBV19; cdr3_aa: ASSSIAGTPGLVNSYNEQF
j_call: TRBJ2-5; cdr3_length: 13; v_call: TRBV5-1; cdr3_aa: ASSTGTYGQETQY
j_call: TRBJ2-1; cdr3_length: 15; v_call: TRBV4-1; cdr3_aa: ASSPGLARSSYNEQF
j_call: TRBJ1-3; cdr3_length: 13; v_call: TRBV30; cdr3_aa: AWSAGQSSGNTIY
j_call: TRBJ2-3; cdr3_length: 12; v_call: TRBV6-4; cdr3_aa: ASKPRANTDTQY
j_call: TRBJ2-7; cdr3_length: 12; v_call: TRBV27; cdr3_aa: ASSPRLDFYEQY
j_call: TRBJ2-1; cdr3_length: 15; v_call: TRBV29-1; cdr3_aa: SVEGGTSGGAHNEQF
j_call: TRBJ2-1; cdr3_length: 14; v_call: TRBV11-3; cdr3_aa: ASSSEFAGSYNEQF
j_call: TRBJ2-3; cdr3_length: 13; v_call: TRBV6-6; cdr3_aa: ASSTAQGAADTQY
j_call: TRBJ1-5; cdr3_length: 13; v_call: TRBV5-1; cdr3_aa: ASSPGTVHNQPQH
j_call: TRBJ1-1; cdr3_length: 13; v_call: TRBV5-1; cdr3_aa: ASSFLAARQGEAF
j_call: TRBJ2-3; cdr3_length: 13; v_call: TRBV7-9; cdr3_aa: ASSFRDRATDTQY
j_call: TRBJ1-1; cdr3_length: 12; v_call: TRBV5-1; cdr3_aa: ASSPGGPNTEAF
j_call: TRBJ2-7; cdr3_length: 13; v_call: TRBV19; cdr3_aa: ASSDRTGETYEQY
j_call: TRBJ2-1; cdr3_length: 10; v_call: TRBV5-1; cdr3_aa: ASSARTNEQF
j_call: TRBJ2-1; cdr3_length: 13; v_call: TRBV10-3; cdr3_aa: AIEPGTGGSGEQF
j_call: TRBJ1-1; cdr3_length: 11; v_call: TRBV9; cdr3_aa: ASSWRGNTEAF
j_call: TRBJ2-5; cdr3_length: 13; v_call: TRBV7-9; cdr3_aa: ASSPAGRNQETQY
j_call: TRBJ2-3; cdr3_length: 14; v_call: TRBV18; cdr3_aa: ASSPQALDATDTQY
j_call: TRBJ1-2; cdr3_length: 13; v_call: TRBV4-1; cdr3_aa: ASSQEGGQGYGYT
j_call: TRBJ2-7; cdr3_length: 13; v_call: TRBV10-2; cdr3_aa: ASSPRAGDGYEQY
j_call: TRBJ1-2; cdr3_length: 11; v_call: TRBV28; cdr3_aa: ASSLNRDNGYT